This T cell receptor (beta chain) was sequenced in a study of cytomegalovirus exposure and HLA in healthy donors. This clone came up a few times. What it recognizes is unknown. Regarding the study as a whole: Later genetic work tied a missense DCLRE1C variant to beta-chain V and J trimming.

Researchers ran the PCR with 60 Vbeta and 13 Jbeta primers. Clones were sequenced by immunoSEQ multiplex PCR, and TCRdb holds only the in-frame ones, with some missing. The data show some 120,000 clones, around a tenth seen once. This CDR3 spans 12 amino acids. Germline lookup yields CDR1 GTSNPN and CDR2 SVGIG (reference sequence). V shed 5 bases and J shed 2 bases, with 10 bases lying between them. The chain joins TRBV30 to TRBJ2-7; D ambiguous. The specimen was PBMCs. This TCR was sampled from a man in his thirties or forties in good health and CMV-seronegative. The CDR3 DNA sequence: TGTGCCTGGGGAGAGCAACCCTACGAGCAGTACTTC. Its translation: CAWGEQPYEQYF.